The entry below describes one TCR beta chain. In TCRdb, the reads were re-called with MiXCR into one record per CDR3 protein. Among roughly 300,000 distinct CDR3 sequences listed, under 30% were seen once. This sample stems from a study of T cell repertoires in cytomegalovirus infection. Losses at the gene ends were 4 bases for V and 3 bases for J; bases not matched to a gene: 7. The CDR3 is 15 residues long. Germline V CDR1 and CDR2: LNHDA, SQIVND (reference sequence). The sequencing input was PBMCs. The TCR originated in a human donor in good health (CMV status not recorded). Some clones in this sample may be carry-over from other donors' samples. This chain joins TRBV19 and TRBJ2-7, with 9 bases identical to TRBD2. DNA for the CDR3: TGTGCCAGTAGTACAACCGGGACTAGCCTCTACGAGCAGTACTTC. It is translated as CASSTTGTSLYEQYF.